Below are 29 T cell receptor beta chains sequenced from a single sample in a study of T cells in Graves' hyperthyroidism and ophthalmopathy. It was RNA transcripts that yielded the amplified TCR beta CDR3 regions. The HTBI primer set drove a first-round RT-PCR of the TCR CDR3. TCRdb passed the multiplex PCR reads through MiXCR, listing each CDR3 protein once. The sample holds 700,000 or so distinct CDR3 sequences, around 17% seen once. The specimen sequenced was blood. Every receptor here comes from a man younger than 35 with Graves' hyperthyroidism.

DNA for the CDR3: TGCGCCAGCAGCAACGGAGACAGGGAGGTAAACGAGCAGTACTTC. Residues: CASSNGDREVNEQYF. The genes are TRBV5-1 and TRBJ2-7, with a weak D call TRBD1 (7 bases). Trimming took off 4 bases at V and 5 bases at J, with 19 bases between the two ends. Germline V gene data show CDR1 as SGHRS and CDR2 as YFSETQ. This CDR3 contains 15 residues.

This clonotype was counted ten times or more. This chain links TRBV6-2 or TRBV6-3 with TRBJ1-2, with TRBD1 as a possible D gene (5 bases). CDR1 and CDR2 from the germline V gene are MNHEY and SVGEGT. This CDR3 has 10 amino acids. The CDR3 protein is CVTGDYGYTF. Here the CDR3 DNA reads TGTGTTACAGGAGACTATGGCTACACCTTC.

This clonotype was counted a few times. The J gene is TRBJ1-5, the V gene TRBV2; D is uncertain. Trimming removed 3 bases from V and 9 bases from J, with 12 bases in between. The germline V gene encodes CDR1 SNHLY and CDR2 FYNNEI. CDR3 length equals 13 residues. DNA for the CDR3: TGTGCCAGCAGTGAGGCCCTAGATCGGCCCCAGCATTTT. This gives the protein CASSEALDRPQHF.

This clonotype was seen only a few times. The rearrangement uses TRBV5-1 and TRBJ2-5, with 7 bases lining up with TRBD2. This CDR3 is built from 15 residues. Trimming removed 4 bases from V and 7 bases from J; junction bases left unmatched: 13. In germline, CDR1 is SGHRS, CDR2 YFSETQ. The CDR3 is CASSLNFGPGGTQYF. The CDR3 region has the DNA TGCGCCAGCAGCCTAAACTTTGGACCGGGGGGGACCCAGTACTTC.

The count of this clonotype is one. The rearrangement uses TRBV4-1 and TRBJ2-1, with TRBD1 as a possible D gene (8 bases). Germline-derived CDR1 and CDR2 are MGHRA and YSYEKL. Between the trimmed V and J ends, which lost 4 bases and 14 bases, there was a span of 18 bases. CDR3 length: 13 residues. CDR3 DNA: TGCGCCAGCAGCCCCAGGACAGGGAGGGGAAAGTTCTTC. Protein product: CASSPRTGRGKFF.

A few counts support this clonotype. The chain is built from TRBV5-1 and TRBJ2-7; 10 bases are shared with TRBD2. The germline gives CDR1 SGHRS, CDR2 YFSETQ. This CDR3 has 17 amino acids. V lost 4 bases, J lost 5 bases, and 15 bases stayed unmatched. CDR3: CASSLKSGRAGIHEQYF. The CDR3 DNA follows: TGCGCCAGCAGCCTTAAAAGCGGGAGGGCCGGCATCCACGAGCAGTACTTC.

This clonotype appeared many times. The DNA for the CDR3 is TGTGCCAGCACCGACAAGTTGGCGGGAGTCCCTTCCAATGAGCAGTTCTTC. Translation: CASTDKLAGVPSNEQFF. This chain links TRBV2 with TRBJ2-1, with TRBD2 identical over 7 bases. The CDR3 is made up of 17 amino acids. Trimming at V came to 7 bases and at J to 6 bases, leaving 18 bases not matched to a gene. In germline, CDR1 is SNHLY, CDR2 FYNNEI.

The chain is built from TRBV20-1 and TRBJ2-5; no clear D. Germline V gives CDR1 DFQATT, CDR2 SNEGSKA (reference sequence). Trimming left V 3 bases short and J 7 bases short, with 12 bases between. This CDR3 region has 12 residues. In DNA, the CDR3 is TGCAGTGCTAGTGGGGAATTGGGGACCCAGTACTTC. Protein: CSASGELGTQYF.

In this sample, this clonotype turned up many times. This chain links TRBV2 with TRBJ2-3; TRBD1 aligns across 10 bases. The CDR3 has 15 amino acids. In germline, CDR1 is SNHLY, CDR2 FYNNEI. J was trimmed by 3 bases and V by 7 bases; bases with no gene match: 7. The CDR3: CASKAGTGVTDTQYF. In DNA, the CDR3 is TGTGCCAGCAAGGCCGGGACAGGGGTGACAGATACGCAGTATTTT. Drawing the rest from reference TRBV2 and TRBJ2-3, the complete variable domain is EPEVTQTPSHQVTQMGQEVILRCVPISNHLYFYWYRQILGQKVEFLVSFYNNEISEKSEIFDDQFSVERPDGSNFTLKIRSTKLEDSAMYFCASKAGTGVTDTQYFGPGTRLTVL.

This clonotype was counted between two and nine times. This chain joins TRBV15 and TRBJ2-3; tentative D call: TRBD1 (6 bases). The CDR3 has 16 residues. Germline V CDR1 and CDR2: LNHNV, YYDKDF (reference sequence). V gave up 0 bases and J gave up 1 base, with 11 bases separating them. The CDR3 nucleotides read TGTGCCACCAGCAGAGATTACAGGGATGGCACAGATACGCAGTATTTT. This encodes CATSRDYRDGTDTQYF.

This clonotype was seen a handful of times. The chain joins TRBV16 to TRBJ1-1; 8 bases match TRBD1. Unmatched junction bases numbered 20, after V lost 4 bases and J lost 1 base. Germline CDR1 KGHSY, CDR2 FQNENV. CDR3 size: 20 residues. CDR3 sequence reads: CASSPLLPGGSQGSNTEAFF. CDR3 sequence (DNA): TGTGCCAGCAGCCCGCTACTCCCAGGGGGCTCCCAAGGGTCGAACACTGAAGCTTTCTTT.

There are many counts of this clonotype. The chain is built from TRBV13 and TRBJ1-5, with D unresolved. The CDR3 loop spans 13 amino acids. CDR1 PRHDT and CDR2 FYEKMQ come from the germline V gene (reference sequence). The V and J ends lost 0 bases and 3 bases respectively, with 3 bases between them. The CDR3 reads CASSLGPNQPQHF. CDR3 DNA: TGTGCCAGCAGCTTAGGCCCCAATCAGCCCCAGCATTTT.

CDR3 loop: CASSLASENIQYF. CDR3 DNA sequence: TGTGCCAGCAGCTTAGCGAGCGAAAACATTCAGTACTTC. The chain carries TRBV7-9 and TRBJ2-4, with unresolved D. Trimming left V 0 bases short and J 5 bases short, with 5 bases between. This CDR3 has 13 amino acids. Looked up from germline, CDR1 is SEHNR and CDR2 is FQNEAQ (reference sequence).

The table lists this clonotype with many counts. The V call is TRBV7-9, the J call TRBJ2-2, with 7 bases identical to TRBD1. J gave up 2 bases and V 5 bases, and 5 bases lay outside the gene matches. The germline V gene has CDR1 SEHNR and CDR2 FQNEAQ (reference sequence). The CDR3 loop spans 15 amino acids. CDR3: CASSPGTENTGELFF. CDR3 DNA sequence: TGTGCCAGCAGCCCTGGGACAGAAAACACCGGGGAGCTGTTTTTT.

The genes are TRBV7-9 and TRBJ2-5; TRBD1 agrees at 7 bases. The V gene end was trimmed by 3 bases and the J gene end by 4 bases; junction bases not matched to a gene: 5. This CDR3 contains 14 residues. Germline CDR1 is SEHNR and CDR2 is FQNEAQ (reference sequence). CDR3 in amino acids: CASSFGTVRETQYF. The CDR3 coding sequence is TGTGCCAGCAGCTTCGGGACAGTGAGAGAGACCCAGTACTTC.

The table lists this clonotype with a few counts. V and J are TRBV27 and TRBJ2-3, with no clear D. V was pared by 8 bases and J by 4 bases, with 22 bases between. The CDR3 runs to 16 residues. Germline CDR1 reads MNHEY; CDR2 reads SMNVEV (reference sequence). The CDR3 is CASGPTSTPVPDTQYF. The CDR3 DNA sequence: TGTGCCAGCGGACCCACCTCAACGCCAGTCCCAGATACGCAGTATTTT.

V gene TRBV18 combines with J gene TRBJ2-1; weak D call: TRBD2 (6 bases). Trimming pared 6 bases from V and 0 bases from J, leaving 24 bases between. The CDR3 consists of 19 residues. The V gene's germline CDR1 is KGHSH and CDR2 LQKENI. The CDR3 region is CASSPPREHRRSSYNEQFF. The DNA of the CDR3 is TGTGCCAGCTCTCCTCCTCGGGAGCATCGTCGAAGCTCCTACAATGAGCAGTTCTTC.

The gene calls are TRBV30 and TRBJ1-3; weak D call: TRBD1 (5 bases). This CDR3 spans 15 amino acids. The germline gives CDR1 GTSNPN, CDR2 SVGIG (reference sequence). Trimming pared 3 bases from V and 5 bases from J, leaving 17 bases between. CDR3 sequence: CAWSPIPRGRNTIYF. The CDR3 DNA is TGTGCCTGGAGCCCCATCCCCCGGGGACGAAACACCATATATTTT. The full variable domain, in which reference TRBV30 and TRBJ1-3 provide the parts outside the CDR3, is SQTIHQWPATLVQPVGSPLSLECTVEGTSNPNLYWYRQAAGRGLQLLFYSVGIGQISSEVPQNLSASRPQDRQFILSSKKLLLSDSGFYLCAWSPIPRGRNTIYFGEGSWLTVV.

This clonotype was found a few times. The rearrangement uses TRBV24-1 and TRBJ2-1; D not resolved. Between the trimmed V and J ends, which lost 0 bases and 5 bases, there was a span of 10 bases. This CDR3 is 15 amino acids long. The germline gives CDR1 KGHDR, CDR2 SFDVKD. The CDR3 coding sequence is TGTGCCACCAGTGATTTGAGGACGGCCAACAATGAGCAGTTCTTC. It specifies CATSDLRTANNEQFF.

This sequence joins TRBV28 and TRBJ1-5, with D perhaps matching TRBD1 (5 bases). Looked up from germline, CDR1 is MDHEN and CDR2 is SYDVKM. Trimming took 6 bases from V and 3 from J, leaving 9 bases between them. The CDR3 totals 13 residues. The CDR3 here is CASRPGLNQPQHF. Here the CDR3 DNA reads TGTGCCAGCAGGCCGGGACTCAATCAGCCCCAGCATTTT.

This chain's CDR3 is CASRKDWTQNTEAFF. CDR3 DNA sequence: TGTGCCAGCAGGAAGGATTGGACACAGAACACTGAAGCTTTCTTT. This chain uses TRBV2 with TRBJ1-1; D may be TRBD1 (5 bases). V shed 6 bases and J shed 1 base, with 15 bases lying between them. The CDR3 length is 15 residues. Germline CDR1 reads SNHLY; CDR2 reads FYNNEI.

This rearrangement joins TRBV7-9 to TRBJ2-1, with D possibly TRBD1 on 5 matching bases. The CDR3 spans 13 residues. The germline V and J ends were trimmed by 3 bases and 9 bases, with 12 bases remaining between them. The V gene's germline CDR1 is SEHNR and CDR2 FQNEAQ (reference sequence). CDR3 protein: CASSLPLGAEQFF. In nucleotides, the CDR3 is TGTGCCAGCAGCTTGCCCCTTGGGGCTGAGCAGTTCTTC.

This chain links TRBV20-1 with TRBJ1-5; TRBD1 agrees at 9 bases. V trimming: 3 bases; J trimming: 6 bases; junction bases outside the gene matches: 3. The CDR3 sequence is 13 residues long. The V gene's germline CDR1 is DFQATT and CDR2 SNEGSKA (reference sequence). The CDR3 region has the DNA TGCAGTGCTAGCACAGGGGGCCCTCAGCCCCAGCATTTT. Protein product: CSASTGGPQPQHF.

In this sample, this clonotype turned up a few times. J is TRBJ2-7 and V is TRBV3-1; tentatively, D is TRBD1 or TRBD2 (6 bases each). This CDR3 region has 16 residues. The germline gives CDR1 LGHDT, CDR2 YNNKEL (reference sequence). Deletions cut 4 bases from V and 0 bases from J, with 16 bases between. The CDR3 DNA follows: TGTGCCAGCAGCCTCGACGGGGGCAGGGGCTCCTACGAGCAGTACTTC. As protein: CASSLDGGRGSYEQYF.

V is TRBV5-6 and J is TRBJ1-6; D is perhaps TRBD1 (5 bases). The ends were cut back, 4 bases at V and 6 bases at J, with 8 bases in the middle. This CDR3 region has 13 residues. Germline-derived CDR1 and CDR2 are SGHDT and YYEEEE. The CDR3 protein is CASSETANSPLHF. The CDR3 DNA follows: TGTGCCAGCAGCGAGACAGCTAATTCACCCCTCCACTTT.

CDR3 in DNA: TGCAGTGCTTTGACTAGCGGGAAGGATGAGCAGTTCTTC. Its protein is CSALTSGKDEQFF. This sequence joins TRBV20-1 and TRBJ2-1; 11 nucleotides line up with TRBD2. Germline values: CDR1 DFQATT, CDR2 SNEGSKA (reference sequence). J lost 8 bases, V lost 5 bases, and 5 bases had no gene match. The CDR3 contains 13 residues.

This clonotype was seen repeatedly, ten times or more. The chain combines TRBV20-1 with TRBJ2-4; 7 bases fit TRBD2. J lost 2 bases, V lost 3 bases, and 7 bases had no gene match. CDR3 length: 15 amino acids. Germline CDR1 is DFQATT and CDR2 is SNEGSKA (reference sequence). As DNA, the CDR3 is TGCAGTGCTAGTCGTGGAGCGGGGTCCAAAAACATTCAGTACTTC. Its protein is CSASRGAGSKNIQYF.

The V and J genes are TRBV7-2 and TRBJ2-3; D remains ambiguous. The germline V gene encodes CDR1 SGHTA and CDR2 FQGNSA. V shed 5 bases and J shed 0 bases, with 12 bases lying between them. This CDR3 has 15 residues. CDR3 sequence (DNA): TGTGCCAGCAGCCCCAGCTATGTGAGCACAGATACGCAGTATTTT. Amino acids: CASSPSYVSTDTQYF.

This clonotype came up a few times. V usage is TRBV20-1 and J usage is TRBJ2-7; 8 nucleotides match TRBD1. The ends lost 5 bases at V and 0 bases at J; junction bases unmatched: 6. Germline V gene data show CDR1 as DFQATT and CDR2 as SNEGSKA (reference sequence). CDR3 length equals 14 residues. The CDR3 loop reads CSACRGPSSYEQYF. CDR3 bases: TGCAGTGCTTGCAGGGGGCCCAGCTCCTACGAGCAGTACTTC.